This T cell receptor beta chain was identified in a study of blood T cell repertoires in COVID-19. Study-level background: Samples representing acute and convalescent COVID-19 were sourced from the United States, Italy and Spain. From T cells, B-cell-depleted T cells, or PBMCs came the material, which was cDNA or gDNA.

The authors' processing: Counts of nucleated cells, estimated from reference gene primer amplification, were obtained. The method was immunoSEQ multiplex PCR; TCRdb's version includes in-frame clones alone and lacks a portion of them. V, J and clone size derive from that table, while D and trimming were established from the DNA sequence. The profile shows 150,000 or so clones, about 85% of them singletons. This CDR3 is built from 17 residues. V trimming: 5 bases; J trimming: 4 bases; junction bases outside the gene matches: 14. The germline V gene encodes CDR1 MDHEN and CDR2 SYDVKM. The TCR sequence derives from a woman aged 40 to 50 with active or convalescent COVID-19. The V and J genes are TRBV28 and TRBJ2-5; 9 nucleotides agree with TRBD1. The specimen sequenced was peripheral blood. CDR3 in DNA: TGTGCCAGCAGTCCCACCCCCGGGACAGGGTTCCGAGAGACCCAGTACTTC. Residues: CASSPTPGTGFRETQYF.